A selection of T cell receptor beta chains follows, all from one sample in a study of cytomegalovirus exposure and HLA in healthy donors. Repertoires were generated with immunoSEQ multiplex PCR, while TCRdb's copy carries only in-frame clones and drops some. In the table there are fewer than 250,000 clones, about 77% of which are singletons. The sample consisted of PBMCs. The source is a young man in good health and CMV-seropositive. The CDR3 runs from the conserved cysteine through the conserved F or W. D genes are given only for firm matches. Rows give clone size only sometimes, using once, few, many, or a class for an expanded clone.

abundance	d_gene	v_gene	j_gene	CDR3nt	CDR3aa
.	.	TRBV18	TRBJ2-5	TGTGCCAGCTCTGGAGGCGTCCAAGAGACCCAGTACTTC	CASSGGVQETQYF
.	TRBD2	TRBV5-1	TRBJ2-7	TGCGCCAGCAGCCCGGGGACTAGCGGGTCTACCTCCTACGAGCAGTACTTC	CASSPGTSGSTSYEQYF
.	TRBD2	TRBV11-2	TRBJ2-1	TGTGCCAGCAGCTTAGGGCCCACAGTAGCGGGAGGGCCCAATGAGCAGTTCTTC	CASSLGPTVAGGPNEQFF
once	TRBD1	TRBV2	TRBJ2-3	TGTGCCAGCTACCGGGACAGGGAGCCTAGCACAGATACGCAGTATTTT	CASYRDREPSTDTQYF
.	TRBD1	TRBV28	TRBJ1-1	TGTGCCAGCATGGGGTCGGACAGGGATGGAGCTGAAGCTTTCTTT	CASMGSDRDGAEAFF
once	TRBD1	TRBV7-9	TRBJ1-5	TGTGCCAGCAGCTTTGGACAGGGATATCAGCCCCAGCATTTT	CASSFGQGYQPQHF
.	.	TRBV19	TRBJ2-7	TGTGCCAGTAGTATACTAGGAGGCAACGAGCAGTACTTC	CASSILGGNEQYF
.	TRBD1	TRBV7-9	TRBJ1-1	TGTGCCAGCAGCTTAGCGACAGGGGGTAACACTGAAGCTTTCTTT	CASSLATGGNTEAFF
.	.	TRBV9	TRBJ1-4	TGTGCCAGCAGCGCCTCGCCCCAGCAGCGCGCAACTAATGAAAAACTGTTTTTT	CASSASPQQRATNEKLFF
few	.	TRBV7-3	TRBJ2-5	TGTGCCAGCAGCTTATCGTCAGGGGTCGGGGAGACCCAGTACTTC	CASSLSSGVGETQYF
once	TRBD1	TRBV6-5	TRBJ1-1	TGTGCCAGCAGTTACTCTAATCGACAGGGGTTTGAAGCTTTCTTT	CASSYSNRQGFEAFF
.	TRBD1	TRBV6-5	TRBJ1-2	TGTGCCAGCAGTTTGGACAGGGATAACTATGGCTACACCTTC	CASSLDRDNYGYTF
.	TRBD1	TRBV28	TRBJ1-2	TGTGCCAGCAGTTCACCGGGGACAGGGTTAAACTATGGCTACACCTTC	CASSSPGTGLNYGYTF
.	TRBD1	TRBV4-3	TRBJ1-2	TGCGCCAGCAGCCCGGACAGGAACTATGGCTACACCTTC	CASSPDRNYGYTF
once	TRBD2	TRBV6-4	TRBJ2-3	TGTGCCAGCAGGGCGGGGGGCAGCACAGATACGCAGTATTTT	CASRAGGSTDTQYF
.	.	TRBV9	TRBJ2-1	TGTGCCAGCAGCGTGGGGGCAGGGGCTATCAATGAGCAGTTCTTC	CASSVGAGAINEQFF
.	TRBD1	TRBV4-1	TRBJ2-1	TGCGCCAGCAGCCCACCACATGGGACAGAGGACTACAATGAGCAGTTCTTC	CASSPPHGTEDYNEQFF
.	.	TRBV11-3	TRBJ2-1	TGTGCCAGCAGCTTAGGCGGGGGCCGGGCCTCTGAGCAGTTCTTC	CASSLGGGRASEQFF
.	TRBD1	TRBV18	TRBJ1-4	TGTGCCAGCTCGGACCGGGACAGGACTAATGAAAAACTGTTTTTT	CASSDRDRTNEKLFF
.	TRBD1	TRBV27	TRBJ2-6	TGTGCCAGCAGCAGACAGGGGGCTGGGGCCAACGTCCTGACTTTC	CASSRQGAGANVLTF
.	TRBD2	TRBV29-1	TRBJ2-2	TGCAGCACCGTTGGGGGGGACACCGGGGAGCTGTTTTTT	CSTVGGDTGELFF
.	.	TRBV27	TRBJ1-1	TGTGCCAGCAGTTTAGGGGAGGGCCTCCAAGCTTTCTTT	CASSLGEGLQAFF
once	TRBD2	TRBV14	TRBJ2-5	TGTGCCAGCAGCCATGGACTAGCGAGGGGAGAGACCCAGTACTTC	CASSHGLARGETQYF
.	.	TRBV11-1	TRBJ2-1	TGTGCCAGCAGGCCCCAGGGACACAGCTCCTACAATGAGCAGTTCTTC	CASRPQGHSSYNEQFF
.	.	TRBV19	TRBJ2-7	TGTGCCAGTAGTTCCAGGGGTTACGAGCAGTACTTC	CASSSRGYEQYF
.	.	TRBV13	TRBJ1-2	TGTGCCAGCAGCTCGCCCCCCACAACCTATGGCTACACCTTC	CASSSPPTTYGYTF
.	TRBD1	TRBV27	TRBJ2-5	TGTGCCAGCAGTCGAGCCGGGACAGGGGTCGAGACCCAGTACTTC	CASSRAGTGVETQYF
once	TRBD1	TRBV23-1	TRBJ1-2	TGCGCCAGCAGTCACTCCTACCAACGGGACAGGGTTAACTATGGCTACACCTTC	CASSHSYQRDRVNYGYTF
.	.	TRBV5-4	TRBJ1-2	TGTGCCAGCAGCGCATACAGGAGTACTAACTATGGCTACACCTTC	CASSAYRSTNYGYTF
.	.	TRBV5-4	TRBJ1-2	TGTGCCAGCAGCGCAGGACCCCTGGGAGACTATGGCTACACCTTC	CASSAGPLGDYGYTF
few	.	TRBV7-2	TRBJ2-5	TGTGCCAGCAGCTTATCTAACAGAGACATCCAAGAGACCCAGTACTTC	CASSLSNRDIQETQYF
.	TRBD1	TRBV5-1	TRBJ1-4	TGCGCCAGCAGCACACAGGGGGCCGTAACTAATGAAAAACTGTTTTTT	CASSTQGAVTNEKLFF
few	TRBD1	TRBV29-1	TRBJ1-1	TGCAGCGTTGTAAGTCAGGGGGACACTGAAGCTTTCTTT	CSVVSQGDTEAFF
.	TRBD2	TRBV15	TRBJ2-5	TGTGCCACCAGCAGAGATATAGCGGGAGAAGGCGAGACCCAGTACTTC	CATSRDIAGEGETQYF
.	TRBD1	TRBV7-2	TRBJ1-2	TGTGCCAGCAGCCCAGACGTGGGGACAGGGGATGGCTACACCTTC	CASSPDVGTGDGYTF
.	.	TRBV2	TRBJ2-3	TGTGCCAGCAAGGAGGGAGGCGGGACGCAGTATTTT	CASKEGGGTQYF
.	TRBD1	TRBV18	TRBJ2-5	TGTGCCAGCTCACTGACCGGAGCAGGGACAGGGGTCGAGACCCAGTACTTC	CASSLTGAGTGVETQYF